This T cell receptor (beta chain) comes out of a study of cytomegalovirus exposure and HLA in healthy donors. A single count supports this clone. What it binds is not known. The PCR was carried out with 60 Vbeta primers and 13 Jbeta primers. Original methodology: Counted up in a later analysis, unique TCR beta chains came to roughly 80 million, with around 12 million shared. Sequenced by immunoSEQ multiplex PCR; TCRdb stores in-frame clones only, minus some. Clonal size and the V and J genes are those of that table, whereas D and trimming came from the DNA. The sample contains almost 200,000 clones, roughly 85% of which appear only once. Broader study findings: Sequencing depth across donors, presence/absence analyses assumed, was roughly uniform. For most TCR sequences rarity was the rule, although some public TCRs occurred in many donors.

The sequence was collected from a woman in her forties or fifties in good health and CMV-seronegative. The specimen was PBMCs.

CDR3 in amino acids: CASSPLGQPKNTEAFF. Here the CDR3 DNA reads TGTGCCAGCTCACCATTAGGACAGCCGAAGAACACTGAAGCTTTCTTT. This chain joins TRBV18 and TRBJ1-1, with a tentative D call TRBD1 (6 bases). This CDR3 spans 16 amino acids. Deletions cut 2 bases from V and 1 base from J, with 14 bases between. Germline-derived CDR1 and CDR2 are KGHSH and LQKENI.